This T cell receptor beta chain was identified in a study of shared clonotypes between healthy human individuals. Turning to the study itself: For every donor, three CD4 naive, three CD4 memory, two CD8 naive and one CD8 memory plates were used. Regarding the study as a whole: Clonotype sharing among donors was expected to depend on sequencing depth.

Cells designated naive CD8 were CD45RO-negative and were positively selected for CCR7, with terminally differentiated effector memory CD45RA+ cells excluded. This CDR3 has 18 residues. Germline V gene lookup returns CDR1 SGHAT and CDR2 FQNNGV. J was trimmed by 6 bases and V by 0 bases; bases with no gene match: 13. Worth noting for this clone: Its antigen is unknown.

Measured with immunoSEQ multiplex PCR; TCRdb has only the in-frame clones, and not every one. The sample consists of hundreds of thousands of clones, about 95% of them appearing once. The TCR sequence derives from a woman between 25 and 40 years old in good health. The chain recombines TRBV11-2 with TRBJ2-2; 7 bases agree with TRBD2. Source material: naive CD8+ T cells sorted from blood. The DNA of the CDR3 is TGTGCCAGCAGCTTAGATTACCAGGATATGGGAGGGCCCGGGGAGCTGTTTTTT. Translation gives CASSLDYQDMGGPGELFF.